These T cell receptor beta chains were read from a single sample in a study of CD8 T cell repertoires and HIV-1 epitope variants. Their antigen targets remain unknown. Produced via immunoSEQ multiplex PCR; TCRdb's table is partial and in-frame only. Among under 7,000 clones listed, roughly 69% were seen once. Sequencing was carried out using cultured CD8+ T cells derived from PBMCs. The receptor set was obtained from a male donor with HIV. Both conserved end residues are part of each CDR3. The D gene is left open where the match is weak. Some rows mark clone size as missing; the rest say once, few, many or name a class of expanded clone.

j_call,d_call,v_call,clone_size,cdr3_aa,cdr3_nt
TRBJ2-2,TRBD1,TRBV7-6,-,CASSASTGGGGSTGELFF,TGTGCCAGCAGCGCATCGACAGGGGGCGGCGGTAGCACCGGGGAGCTGTTTTTT
TRBJ2-7,TRBD1,TRBV10-3,-,CAISVGGQGGEQYF,TGTGCCATCAGTGTGGGAGGACAGGGGGGCGAGCAGTACTTC
TRBJ1-6,-,TRBV5-6,-,CASSLAPPDYNSPLHF,TGTGCCAGCAGCTTGGCCCCCCCGGATTATAATTCACCCCTCCACTTT
TRBJ1-1,-,TRBV20-1,few,CSARAHTEAFF,TGCAGTGCTCGAGCCCACACTGAAGCTTTCTTT
TRBJ2-7,-,TRBV19,-,CASSISISYEQYF,TGTGCCAGTAGTATAAGCATCTCCTACGAGCAGTACTTC
TRBJ2-7,-,TRBV4-1,few,CASSQRSQDLNEQYF,TGCGCCAGCAGTCAGCGGAGCCAGGATTTGAACGAGCAGTACTTC
TRBJ2-1,-,TRBV28,-,CASSPPRRYEQFF,TGTGCCAGCAGTCCCCCCCGGCGATATGAGCAGTTCTTC
TRBJ1-1,TRBD1,TRBV4-1,-,CASSQVAGGIAAFF,TGCGCCAGCAGCCAAGTGGCAGGGGGAATTGCAGCTTTCTTT
TRBJ2-7,-,TRBV19,-,CASSSRETPYEQYF,TGTGCCAGTAGTTCGAGGGAGACCCCCTACGAGCAGTACTTC
TRBJ1-5,-,TRBV6-5,-,CASSTGKYNQPQHF,TGTGCCAGCAGTACAGGGAAATACAATCAGCCCCAGCATTTT
TRBJ1-1,-,TRBV4-1,few,CASSQVNTEAFF,TGTGCCAGCAGCCAAGTGAACACTGAAGCTTTCTTT
TRBJ1-1,-,TRBV27,few,CASSLGGGTEAFF,TGTGCCAGCAGTTTAGGGGGAGGGACTGAAGCTTTCTTT
TRBJ2-1,TRBD2,TRBV27,-,CASSRIAGANEQFF,TGTGCCAGCAGCCGGATAGCGGGAGCCAATGAGCAGTTCTTC
TRBJ2-7,-,TRBV7-9,-,CASSLVGAYEQYF,TGTGCCAGCAGCTTAGTGGGGGCCTACGAGCAGTACTTC
TRBJ2-5,-,TRBV15,-,CATSRDVGGETQYF,TGTGCCACCAGCAGAGACGTAGGGGGAGAGACCCAGTACTTC
TRBJ2-7,TRBD1,TRBV28,-,CASKDRVINEQYF,TGTGCCAGCAAGGACAGGGTAATCAACGAGCAGTACTTC
TRBJ2-7,TRBD1,TRBV27,few,CASSLGVGTGDYEQYF,TGTGCCAGCAGTTTAGGGGTCGGGACAGGAGACTACGAGCAGTACTTC
TRBJ2-2,-,TRBV11-3,few,CASSPPGGDNTGELFF,TGTGCCAGCAGCCCTCCTGGCGGGGATAACACCGGGGAGCTGTTTTTT
TRBJ2-7,-,TRBV2,-,CASSEGPYEQYF,TGTGCCAGCAGTGAAGGGCCGTACGAGCAGTACTTC
TRBJ2-2,-,TRBV6-1,medium-sized,CASSEAGENTGELFF,TGTGCCAGCAGTGAAGCAGGGGAGAACACCGGGGAGCTGTTTTTT